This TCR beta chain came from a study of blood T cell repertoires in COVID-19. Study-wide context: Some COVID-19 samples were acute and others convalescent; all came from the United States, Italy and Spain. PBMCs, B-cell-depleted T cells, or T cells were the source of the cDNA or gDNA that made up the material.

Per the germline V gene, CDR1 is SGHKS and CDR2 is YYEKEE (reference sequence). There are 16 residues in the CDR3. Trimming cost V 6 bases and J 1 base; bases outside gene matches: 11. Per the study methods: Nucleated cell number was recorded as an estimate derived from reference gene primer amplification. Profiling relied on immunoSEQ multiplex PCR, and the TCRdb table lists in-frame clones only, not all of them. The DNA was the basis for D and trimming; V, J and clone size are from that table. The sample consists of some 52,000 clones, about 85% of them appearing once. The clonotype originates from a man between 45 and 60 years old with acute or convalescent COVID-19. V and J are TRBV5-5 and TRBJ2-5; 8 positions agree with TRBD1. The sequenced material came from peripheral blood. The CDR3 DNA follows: TGTGCCAGCACCCCGAGGTCCGGACAGGGCCAAGAGACCCAGTACTTC. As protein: CASTPRSGQGQETQYF.